What follows describes a single TCR beta chain. The antigen remains undetermined. Trimming cost V 7 bases and J 0 bases, with 22 bases left between them. Germline assignment: CDR1 MDHEN and CDR2 SYDVKM. The CDR3 contains 18 residues. This entry comes from a study of T-cell memory formation after mild COVID-19. About the study: TCR clusters were largely donor specific. General study points: CD4/CD8 balance characterized clones contracting day 15 to 85, and CD4+ skew characterized later expanders. The main location of contracting CD4+ clones was CM and EM, and that of contracting CD8+ clones was EMRA.

TCRdb analysed the 5' RACE reads with MiXCR anew, one entry per CDR3 protein. The sample includes around 530,000 distinct CDR3 sequences, about 20% of them seen just once. This chain joins TRBV28 and TRBJ1-5; D call uncertain. The receptor was derived from an adult woman who had mild COVID-19 (a few samples of this study predate the infection). Cell type and time point are not known. The material sequenced was PBMCs or a T cell subset sorted from them (not recorded which). DNA of the CDR3: TGTGCCAGCACTCACGTTAAGGGCAGTTTGTATAGCAATCAGCCCCAGCATTTT. Encoded protein: CASTHVKGSLYSNQPQHF.